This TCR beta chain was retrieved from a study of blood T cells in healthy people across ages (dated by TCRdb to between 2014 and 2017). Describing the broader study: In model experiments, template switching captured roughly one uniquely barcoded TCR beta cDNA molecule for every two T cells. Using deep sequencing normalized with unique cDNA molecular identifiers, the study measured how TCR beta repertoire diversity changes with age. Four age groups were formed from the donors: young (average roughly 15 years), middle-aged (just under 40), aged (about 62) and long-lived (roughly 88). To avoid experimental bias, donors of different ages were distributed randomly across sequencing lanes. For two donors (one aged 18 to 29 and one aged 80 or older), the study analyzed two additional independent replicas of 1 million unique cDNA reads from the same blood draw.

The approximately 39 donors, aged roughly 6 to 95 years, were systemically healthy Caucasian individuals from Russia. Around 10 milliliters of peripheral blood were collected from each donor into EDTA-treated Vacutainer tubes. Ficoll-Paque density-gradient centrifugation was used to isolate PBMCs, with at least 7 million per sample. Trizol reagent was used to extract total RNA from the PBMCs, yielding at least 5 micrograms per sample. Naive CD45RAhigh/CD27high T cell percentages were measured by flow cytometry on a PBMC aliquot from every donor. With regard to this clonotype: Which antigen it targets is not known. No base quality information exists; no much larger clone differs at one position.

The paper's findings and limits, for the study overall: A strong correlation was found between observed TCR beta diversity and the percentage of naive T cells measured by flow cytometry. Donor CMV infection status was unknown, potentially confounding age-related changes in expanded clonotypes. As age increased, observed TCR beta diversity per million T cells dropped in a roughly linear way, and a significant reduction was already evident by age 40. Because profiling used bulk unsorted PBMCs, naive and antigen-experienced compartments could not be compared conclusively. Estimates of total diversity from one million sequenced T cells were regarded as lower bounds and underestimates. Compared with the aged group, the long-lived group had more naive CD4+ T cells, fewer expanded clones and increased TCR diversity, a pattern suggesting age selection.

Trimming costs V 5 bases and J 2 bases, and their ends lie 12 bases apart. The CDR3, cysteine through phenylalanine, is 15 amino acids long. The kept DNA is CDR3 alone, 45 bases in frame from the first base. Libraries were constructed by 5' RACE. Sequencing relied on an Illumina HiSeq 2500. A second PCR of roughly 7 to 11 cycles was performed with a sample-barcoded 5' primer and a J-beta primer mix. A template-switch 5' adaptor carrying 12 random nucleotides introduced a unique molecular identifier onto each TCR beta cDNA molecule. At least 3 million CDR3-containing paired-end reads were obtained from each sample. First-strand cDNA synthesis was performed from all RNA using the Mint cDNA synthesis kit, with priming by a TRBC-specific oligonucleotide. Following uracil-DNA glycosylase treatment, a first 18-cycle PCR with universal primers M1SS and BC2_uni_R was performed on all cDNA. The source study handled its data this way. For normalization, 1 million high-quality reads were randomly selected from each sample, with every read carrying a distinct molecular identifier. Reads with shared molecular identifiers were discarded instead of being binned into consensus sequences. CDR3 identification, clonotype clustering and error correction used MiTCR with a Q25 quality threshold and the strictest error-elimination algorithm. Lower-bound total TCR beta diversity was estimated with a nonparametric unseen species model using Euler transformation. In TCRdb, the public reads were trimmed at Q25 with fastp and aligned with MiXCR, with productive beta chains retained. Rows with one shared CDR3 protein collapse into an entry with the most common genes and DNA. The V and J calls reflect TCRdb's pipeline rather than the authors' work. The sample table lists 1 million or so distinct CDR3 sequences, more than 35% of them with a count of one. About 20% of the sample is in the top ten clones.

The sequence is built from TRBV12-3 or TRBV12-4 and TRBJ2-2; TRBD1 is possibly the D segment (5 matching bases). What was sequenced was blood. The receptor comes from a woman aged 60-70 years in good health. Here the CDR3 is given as CASSLRQFNTGELFF. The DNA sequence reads TGTGCCAGCAGTCTCCGACAGTTTAACACCGGGGAGCTGTTTTTT.